This passage covers 13 T cell receptor beta chains from one sample sequenced in a study of control samples from healthy donors and cancer patients. Data came from immunoSEQ multiplex PCR; TCRdb stores just in-frame clones and leaves some out. The sample holds fewer than 100,000 clones, 82% seen once. Source material: blood. The receptors were sampled from a man in his sixties in good health.

Turning to this clone: Distinct nucleotide sequences in the sample also encode this CDR3. The chain carries TRBV27 and TRBJ1-2; D is possibly TRBD1 (6 bases). Per germline, CDR1 MNHEY and CDR2 SMNVEV (reference sequence). This CDR3 region has 12 residues. The V gene lost 4 bases and the J gene lost 7 bases, with 10 bases spanning the gap. CDR3 nucleotides: TGTGCCAGCAGTTCCCGAGGGGGTGGCTACACCTTC. Amino acids: CASSSRGGGYTF.

The V gene is TRBV18, the J gene TRBJ1-3, with unresolved D. The germline V and J ends were trimmed by 3 bases and 4 bases, with 16 bases remaining between them. CDR1 and CDR2 from the germline V gene are KGHSH and LQKENI. The CDR3 extends over 16 amino acids. The CDR3 here is CASSPSIGIGGNTIYF. For the CDR3, the DNA is TGTGCCAGCTCACCGTCTATTGGGATCGGGGGAAACACCATATATTTT.

The chain joins TRBV7-9 to TRBJ1-4; 8 nucleotides align to TRBD1. The germline gives CDR1 SEHNR, CDR2 FQNEAQ (reference sequence). J lost 12 bases, V lost 5 bases, and 8 bases had no gene match. The CDR3 contains 13 residues. DNA of the CDR3: TGTGCCAGCAGCCCACCGGACAGGGACGAACTGTTTTTT. Its translation: CASSPPDRDELFF.

The chain joins TRBV5-1 to TRBJ2-7, with TRBD2 as a possible D gene (5 bases). Trimming stripped 4 bases from V and 3 bases from J, with 8 bases between. This CDR3 is 12 amino acids long. Germline-derived CDR1 and CDR2 are SGHRS and YFSETQ. This CDR3 is CASSTGNYEQYF. CDR3 sequence (DNA): TGCGCCAGCAGCACCGGGAACTACGAGCAGTACTTC.

This clone was recorded a few times. The V call is TRBV28, the J call TRBJ2-1; a weak D match, TRBD2 (5 bases). The length of the CDR3 is 15 residues. V was trimmed by 8 bases and J by 0 bases, leaving 14 bases between them. Germline V lookup: CDR1 MDHEN, CDR2 SYDVKM. CDR3 nucleotides: TGTGCCAGCCGCAAACTAGTTATCTCCTACAATGAGCAGTTCTTC. Its protein product is CASRKLVISYNEQFF.

CDR3: CASSASGGANTGELFF. CDR3 nucleotides: TGTGCCAGCAGTGCCTCAGGGGGCGCGAACACCGGGGAGCTGTTTTTT. The chain recombines TRBV6-4 with TRBJ2-2, with 8 nucleotides matching TRBD1. Germline V lookup: CDR1 MRHNA, CDR2 SNTAGT. The CDR3 extends over 16 amino acids. V shed 4 bases, J shed 0 bases, and the junction held 4 bases outside the gene matches.

The J gene is TRBJ2-1, the V gene TRBV11-2; 10 bases are a match to TRBD2. The CDR3 totals 14 residues. Germline CDR1 is SGHAT and CDR2 is FQNNGV. The V and J ends lost 8 bases and 2 bases, in that order; junction bases with no gene match: 3. DNA for the CDR3: TGTGCCAGCCAACTAGCGGGGACCTACAATGAGCAGTTCTTC. Translated: CASQLAGTYNEQFF. Full variable domain (remainder filled in from reference TRBV11-2 and TRBJ2-1): EAGVAQSPRYKIIEKRQSVAFWCNPISGHATLYWYQQILGQGPKLLIQFQNNGVVDDSQLPKDRFSAERLKGVDSTLKIQPAKLEDSAVYLCASQLAGTYNEQFFGPGTRLTVL.

The genes are TRBV2 and TRBJ2-7; D is perhaps TRBD1 or TRBD2 (5 bases each). The V end was cut by 6 bases, the J end by 2 bases, with 14 bases between. This CDR3 comprises 14 residues. Germline V lookup: CDR1 SNHLY, CDR2 FYNNEI. CDR3 protein: CASRPGTVTYEQYF. CDR3 DNA: TGTGCCAGCAGACCCGGGACGGTGACCTACGAGCAGTACTTC. Variable domain in full (rest from reference TRBV2 and TRBJ2-7): EPEVTQTPSHQVTQMGQEVILRCVPISNHLYFYWYRQILGQKVEFLVSFYNNEISEKSEIFDDQFSVERPDGSNFTLKIRSTKLEDSAMYFCASRPGTVTYEQYFGPGTRLTVT.

In its sample, this clone was seen once. This sequence joins TRBV5-6 and TRBJ2-7; TRBD2 agrees at 9 bases. Germline-derived CDR1 and CDR2 are SGHDT and YYEEEE. J was trimmed by 8 bases and V by 0 bases; bases with no gene match: 6. The CDR3 covers 14 residues. The CDR3, as DNA: TGTGCCAGCAGCTTGGCCTCGGGGACTAGCCAGCAGTACTTC. Its translation: CASSLASGTSQQYF.

The V gene is TRBV5-1, the J gene TRBJ1-2; D is perhaps TRBD1 (5 bases). Trimming removed 2 bases at V and 0 bases at J, with 8 bases between. This CDR3 spans 14 amino acids. Germline loops: CDR1 SGHRS, CDR2 YFSETQ. CDR3 loop: CASSLDRANYGYTF. CDR3 DNA: TGCGCCAGCAGCTTAGACAGAGCTAACTATGGCTACACCTTC. Variable domain in full (rest from reference TRBV5-1 and TRBJ1-2): KAGVTQTPRYLIKTRGQQVTLSCSPISGHRSVSWYQQTPGQGLQFLFEYFSETQRNKGNFPGRFSGRQFSNSRSEMNVSTLELGDSALYLCASSLDRANYGYTFGSGTRLTVV.

This clone is a singleton in its sample. The chain is built from TRBV29-1 and TRBJ1-4; D gene uncertain. Germline V gene data show CDR1 as SQVTM and CDR2 as ANQGSEA. The CDR3 has 12 residues. V lost 5 bases to trimming and J lost 8 bases, with 12 bases between them. The CDR3 coding sequence is TGCAGCGTTACAGACTCGGGCGAAAAACTGTTTTTT. Its protein product is CSVTDSGEKLFF.

The chain recombines TRBV5-1 with TRBJ2-4; weak D call: TRBD1 (5 bases). Per the germline V gene, CDR1 is SGHRS and CDR2 is YFSETQ. This CDR3 spans 17 amino acids. Trimming left V 4 bases short and J 0 bases short, with 17 bases between. The CDR3 sequence: CASSRMVQVIAKNIQYF. CDR3 nucleotide sequence: TGCGCCAGCAGCCGGATGGTACAGGTAATAGCCAAAAACATTCAGTACTTC.

The V call is TRBV16, the J call TRBJ2-5; a possible D gene is TRBD2 (6 bases). The CDR3 consists of 15 residues. Germline V lookup: CDR1 KGHSY, CDR2 FQNENV. Trimming stripped 1 base from V and 5 bases from J, with 14 bases between. CDR3 sequence (DNA): TGTGCCAGCAGCCAATTTGGCGGGGCGGCGGAGACCCAGTACTTC. Translation: CASSQFGGAAETQYF. The variable domain in full, with the rest retrieved from reference TRBV16 and TRBJ2-5, is GEEVAQTPKHLVRGEGQKAKLYCAPIKGHSYVFWYQQVLKNEFKFLISFQNENVFDETGMPKERFSAKCLPNSPCSLEIQATKLEDSAVYFCASSQFGGAAETQYFGPGTRLLVL.